This T cell receptor beta chain is from a study of control samples from healthy donors and cancer patients. V shed 4 bases and J 1 base; nucleotides not matched to a gene: 4. In germline, CDR1 is SGHRS, CDR2 YFSETQ. The CDR3 is 15 residues long. The data were produced by immunoSEQ multiplex PCR, yet TCRdb's version contains in-frame clones alone and is incomplete. The profile shows about 200,000 clones, roughly nine tenths of them singletons. This TCR was recovered from a man between 25 and 39 years old in good health. The chain employs TRBV5-1 and TRBJ2-2; the match to TRBD2 covers 7 bases. The source material was blood. The CDR3 region is CASSLGGGNTGELFF. In nucleotides, the CDR3 is TGCGCCAGCAGCCTTGGCGGGGGGAACACCGGGGAGCTGTTTTTT.